The entry below gives a single T cell receptor beta chain sequence along with its context. Its antigen is unknown. This record comes from a study of shared clonotypes between healthy human individuals. Study observations and caveats: Though the depth was large, rarefaction showed that sorted-subset sequencing was incomplete. Sequencing depth was a factor that was expected to affect clonotype sharing among donors. Among non-shared clonotypes, generation probabilities were lower than among those shared by all four donors.

This CDR3 is 16 amino acids long. Germline CDR1 reads MNHEY; CDR2 reads SMNVEV (reference sequence). Trimming cost V 8 bases and J 11 bases, with 29 bases left between them. In the naive CD8 group, cells lacked CD45RO and were positively selected for CCR7, so terminally differentiated effector memory CD45RA+ cells were left out. Nashville, Tennessee was home to all donors, who were Caucasian adults. The protocol was immunoSEQ multiplex PCR, while the TCRdb copy is restricted to in-frame clones and leaves out a portion. Here the sample spans around 600,000 clones, approximately 95% being singletons. Specimen: naive CD8+ T cells sorted from blood. The gene calls are TRBV27 and TRBJ2-3; a weak D match, TRBD2 (5 bases). The origin of this receptor is a woman in her twenties or thirties in good health. The DNA of the CDR3 is TGTGCCAGCCGATGGACTGCCCCCGGACCCCGTCCCGAGCAGTATTTT. Encoded protein: CASRWTAPGPRPEQYF.